This T cell receptor beta chain originates from a study of blood T cell repertoires in COVID-19. Only in-frame clones appear in the TCRdb table, and some are missing; sequencing was by immunoSEQ multiplex PCR. The sample consists of roughly 240,000 clones, approximately 87% of them appearing once. This clone was seen once. Per the germline V gene, CDR1 is KGHDR and CDR2 is SFDVKD. V lost 5 bases to trimming and J lost 4 bases; unmatched junction nucleotides: 2. This CDR3 has 13 amino acids. Sequencing was performed on peripheral blood. This rearrangement joins TRBV24-1 to TRBJ2-3; 7 bases map to TRBD2. The source is a man aged 60 to 69 who had recovered from COVID-19. The CDR3 here is CATSGEGSDTQYF. CDR3 DNA sequence: TGTGCCACCAGTGGGGAGGGATCAGATACGCAGTATTTT.